These 10 T cell receptor beta chains originate from one sample sequenced in a study of early T cells in non-severe SARS-CoV-2 infection. TCRdb re-derived calls from the 5' RACE reads in MiXCR, one entry per CDR3 protein. The table includes 60,000 to 85,000 distinct CDR3 sequences, 15% to 19% detected once. Material for sequencing was whole blood. The receptors stem from an adult who was a healthcare worker with PCR-confirmed SARS-CoV-2 infection or an uninfected control (not recorded which).

This clonotype came up a few times. The chain recombines TRBV11-2 with TRBJ2-5, with D tentatively TRBD1 or TRBD2 (6 bases each). With 7 bases removed from V and 3 bases from J, the gap between germline ends came to 18 bases. Looked up from germline, CDR1 is SGHAT and CDR2 is FQNNGV. This CDR3 is 15 amino acids long. The chain's CDR3 is CASTPLGGGEETQYF. DNA of the CDR3: TGTGCCAGCACCCCGTTGGGGGGCGGGGAAGAGACCCAGTACTTC.

This clonotype was observed at least ten times. This chain connects TRBV9 to TRBJ2-3, with 14 bases that match TRBD2. The CDR3 covers 17 residues. CDR1 and CDR2 from the germline V gene are SGDLS and YYNGEE. The trim removed 3 bases at V and 5 bases at J, leaving 8 bases unmatched. The CDR3 DNA sequence: TGTGCCAGCAGCGCGGGGACTAGCGGGAGATTGGGAGATACGCAGTATTTT. This translates into CASSAGTSGRLGDTQYF.

In its sample, this clonotype was seen a few times. This rearrangement joins TRBV7-3 to TRBJ2-3; the D gene is possibly TRBD1 (5 bases). The V gene lost 3 bases and the J gene lost 4 bases, with 11 bases spanning the gap. CDR3 length: 14 amino acids. Germline V gene sequence: CDR1 SGHTA, CDR2 FQGTGA. CDR3 nucleotide sequence: TGTGCCAGCAGCTTCGGTCTAGGGGCAGATACGCAGTATTTT. Protein product: CASSFGLGADTQYF. Together with reference TRBV7-3 and TRBJ2-3, the CDR3 gives the full variable domain: GAGVSQTPSNKVTEKGKYVELRCDPISGHTALYWYRQSLGQGPEFLIYFQGTGAADDSGLPNDRFFAVRPEGSVSTLKIQRTERGDSAVYLCASSFGLGADTQYFGPGTRLTVL.

This clonotype was counted only a few times. At one end the junction does not follow the germline gene, possibly because of a read error. V and J are TRBV28 and TRBJ1-6, with D hard to call. The length of the CDR3 is 13 residues. CDR1 is MDHEN, CDR2 SYDVKM, per germline. The CDR3 spells CASRGNYNSPLHF. The CDR3 nucleotides are TGTGCCAGCAGAGGAAACTATAATTCACCCCTCCATTTT.

The sample holds a few counts of this clonotype. V is TRBV4-3 and J is TRBJ1-1; no reliable D call. The CDR3 totals 14 residues. Germline-derived CDR1 and CDR2 are LGHNA and YSLEER. Between the trimmed V and J ends, which lost 2 bases and 10 bases, there was a span of 17 bases. The CDR3 bases are TGCGCCAGCAGCCAAATATATGGGCACCGAACAGCTTTCTTT. Protein: CASSQIYGHRTAFF.

This clonotype was counted ten times or more. The V gene is TRBV5-1, the J gene TRBJ2-3; D call uncertain. The germline V and J ends were trimmed by 1 base and 6 bases, with 15 bases remaining between them. Looked up from germline, CDR1 is SGHRS and CDR2 is YFSETQ. This CDR3 region has 15 residues. CDR3 DNA sequence: TGCGCCAGCAGCTTGACTGGCCTAACCGGCGATACGCAGTATTTT. Its protein product is CASSLTGLTGDTQYF.

The sample holds a few counts of this clonotype. V gene TRBV7-3 combines with J gene TRBJ2-3; D is unresolved. V gave up 3 bases and J gave up 5 bases, with 6 bases separating them. There are 12 residues in the CDR3. CDR1 SGHTA and CDR2 FQGTGA come from the germline V gene. The CDR3: CASSFQGDTQYF. CDR3 bases: TGTGCCAGCAGCTTTCAAGGAGATACGCAGTATTTT. The variable domain in full, completed from reference TRBV7-3 and TRBJ2-3, reads GAGVSQTPSNKVTEKGKYVELRCDPISGHTALYWYRQSLGQGPEFLIYFQGTGAADDSGLPNDRFFAVRPEGSVSTLKIQRTERGDSAVYLCASSFQGDTQYFGPGTRLTVL.

The chain recombines TRBV7-2 with TRBJ1-5, with TRBD1 as a possible D gene (6 bases). This CDR3 is 15 amino acids long. V shed 4 bases and J shed 3 bases, with 13 bases lying between them. CDR1 SGHTA and CDR2 FQGNSA come from the germline V gene. CDR3 loop: CASSSTQGVNQPQHF. In nucleotides, the CDR3 is TGTGCCAGCAGCTCTACACAGGGAGTCAATCAGCCCCAGCATTTT.

This chain links TRBV28 with TRBJ1-4, with a possible D match to TRBD1 (5 bases). The V gene's germline CDR1 is MDHEN and CDR2 SYDVKM. The CDR3 has 14 amino acids. V was pared by 2 bases and J by 5 bases, with 9 bases between. CDR3 DNA sequence: TGTGCCAGCAGTTTAGGGGGAGGGAATGAAAAACTGTTTTTT. Residues: CASSLGGGNEKLFF.

This clonotype was seen a handful of times. The CDR3 nucleotides read TGTGCCAGTAGTCCCCCCCCCGGACTAGCGAGTTCCTACAATGAGCAGTTCTTC. It yields the protein CASSPPPGLASSYNEQFF. This chain uses TRBV19 with TRBJ2-1; 9 bases agree with TRBD2. Germline V CDR1 and CDR2: LNHDA, SQIVND (reference sequence). The CDR3 covers 18 residues. J lost 1 base, V lost 5 bases, and 12 bases had no gene match.